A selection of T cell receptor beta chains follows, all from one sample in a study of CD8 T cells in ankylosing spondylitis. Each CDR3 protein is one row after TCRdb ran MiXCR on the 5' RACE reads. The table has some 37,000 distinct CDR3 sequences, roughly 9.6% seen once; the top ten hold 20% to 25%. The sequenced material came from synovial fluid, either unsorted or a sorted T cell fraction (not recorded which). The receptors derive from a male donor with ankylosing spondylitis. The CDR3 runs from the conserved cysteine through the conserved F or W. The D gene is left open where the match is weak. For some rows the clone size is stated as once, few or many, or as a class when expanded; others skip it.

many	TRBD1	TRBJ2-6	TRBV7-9	CASSLVEGARANVLTF	TGTGCCAGCAGCTTAGTTGAGGGGGCTCGGGCCAACGTCCTGACTTTC
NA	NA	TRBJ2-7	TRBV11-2	CASSNRRRILCEQYF	TGTGCCAGCAGCAACCGACGTAGGATACTTTGCGAGCAGTACTTC
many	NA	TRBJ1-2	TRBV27	CASHPGPLGGYTF	TGTGCCAGCCACCCCGGGCCCCTGGGTGGCTACACCTTC
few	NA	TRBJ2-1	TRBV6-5	CASSYSGLENEQFF	TGTGCCAGCAGTTACTCAGGCCTGGAGAATGAGCAGTTCTTC
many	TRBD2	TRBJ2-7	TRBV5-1	CASSLAGIPYEQYF	TGCGCCAGCAGCTTAGCGGGAATCCCCTACGAGCAGTACTTC
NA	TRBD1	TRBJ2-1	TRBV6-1	CASSPQGAYNEQFF	TGTGCCAGCAGTCCACAGGGGGCATACAATGAGCAGTTCTTC
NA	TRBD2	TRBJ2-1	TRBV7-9	CASSKTSGTYNEQFF	TGTGCCAGCAGCAAGACTAGCGGGACTTACAATGAGCAGTTCTTC
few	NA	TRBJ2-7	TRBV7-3	CASSLMPGAEQYF	TGTGCCAGCAGCTTAATGCCCGGAGCCGAGCAGTACTTC
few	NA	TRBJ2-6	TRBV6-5	CASSYRTGNSGANVLTF	TGTGCCAGCAGTTATAGGACGGGGAACTCTGGGGCCAACGTCCTGACTTTC
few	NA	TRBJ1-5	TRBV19	CASGVLWGDENQPQHF	TGTGCCAGTGGGGTGCTGTGGGGCGACGAGAATCAGCCCCAGCATTTT
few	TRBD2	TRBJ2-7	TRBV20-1	CSGRLAGGGYEQYF	TGCAGTGGAAGACTAGCGGGAGGAGGGTACGAGCAGTACTTC
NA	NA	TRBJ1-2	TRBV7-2	CASTAPPRAHGYTF	TGTGCCAGCACCGCCCCACCGAGGGCCCATGGCTACACCTTC
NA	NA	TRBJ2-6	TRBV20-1	CSARTPTGPDSGANVLTF	TGCAGTGCTAGGACCCCGACAGGACCCGACTCTGGGGCCAACGTCCTGACTTTC
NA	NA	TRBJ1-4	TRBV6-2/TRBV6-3	CASTRAGGDEKLIF	TGTGCCAGCACTAGAGCGGGAGGGGATGAAAAACTGATTTTT
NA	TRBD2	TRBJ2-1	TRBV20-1	CSALPGTSVNEQFF	TGCAGTGCTCTCCCCGGGACTAGTGTCAATGAGCAGTTCTTC
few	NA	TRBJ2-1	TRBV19	CASSPRLPSSDEQFF	TGTGCCAGTAGTCCGAGACTACCGTCTAGCGATGAGCAGTTCTTC
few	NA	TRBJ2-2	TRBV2	CASSSRDRNTGELFF	TGTGCCAGCAGTTCCCGGGACCGGAACACCGGGGAGCTGTTTTTT
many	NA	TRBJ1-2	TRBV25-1	CASSGLESQVATGMFGYTF	TGTGCCAGCAGTGGCCTCGAATCGCAGGTTGCAACGGGGATGTTTGGCTACACCTTC
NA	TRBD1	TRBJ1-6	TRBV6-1	CASSDYLQGSGSPLHF	TGTGCCAGCAGTGATTACCTACAGGGGTCGGGTTCACCCCTCCACTTT
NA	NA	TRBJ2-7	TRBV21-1	CASPMGQAYEQYF	TGTGCCAGCCCGATGGGGCAGGCCTACGAGCAGTACTTC
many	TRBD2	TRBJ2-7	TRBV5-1	CASSPRTSGRRTYEQYF	TGCGCCAGCAGCCCCCGGACTAGCGGGAGGAGGACCTACGAGCAGTACTTC
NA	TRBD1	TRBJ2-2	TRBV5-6	CASSFGDRGRSGELFF	TGTGCCAGCAGCTTTGGCGACAGGGGGCGCTCAGGGGAGCTGTTTTTT
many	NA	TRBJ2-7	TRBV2	CASRRDTSSYEQYF	TGTGCCAGCAGAAGGGACACCAGCTCCTACGAGCAGTACTTC
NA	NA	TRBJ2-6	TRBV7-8	CASSLVLVSGANVLTF	TGTGCCAGCAGCTTAGTACTAGTCTCTGGGGCCAACGTCCTGACTTTC
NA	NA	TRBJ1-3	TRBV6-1	CASSEAGYSGNTIYF	TGTGCCAGCAGTGAAGCGGGTTACTCTGGAAACACCATATATTTT
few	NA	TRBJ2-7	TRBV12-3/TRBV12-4	CASSLLGRTTEQYF	TGTGCCAGCAGTTTATTAGGTAGAACGACCGAGCAGTACTTC
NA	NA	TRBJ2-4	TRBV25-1	CASSGGSESIQYF	TGTGCCAGCAGTGGTGGGTCGGAAAGCATTCAGTACTTC
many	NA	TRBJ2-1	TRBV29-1	CSVEVGPRRFF	TGCAGCGTTGAGGTAGGACCTAGGCGGTTCTTC
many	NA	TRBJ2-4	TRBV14	CASSQEGLGAKNIQYF	TGTGCCAGCAGCCAAGAAGGTCTCGGGGCCAAAAACATTCAGTACTTC
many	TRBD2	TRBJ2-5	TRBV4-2	CASSQAAGVGETQYF	TGTGCCAGCAGCCAAGCGGCGGGAGTGGGAGAGACCCAGTACTTC
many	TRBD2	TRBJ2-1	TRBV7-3	CASRSGGPLDEQFF	TGTGCCAGCAGATCGGGAGGGCCTTTGGATGAGCAGTTCTTC
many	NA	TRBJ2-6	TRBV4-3	CASSQGGRPSGANVLTF	TGCGCCAGCAGCCAAGGGGGACGGCCCTCTGGGGCCAACGTCCTGACTTTC
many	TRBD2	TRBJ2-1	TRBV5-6	CASSSRTSSRVDEQFF	TGTGCCAGCAGCTCGAGGACTAGTAGTAGGGTGGATGAGCAGTTCTTC
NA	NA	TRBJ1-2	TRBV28	CASTAGERPRGYTF	TGTGCCAGCACCGCCGGAGAGAGGCCGCGAGGCTACACCTTC
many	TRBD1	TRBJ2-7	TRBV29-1	CSAEDRESEQYF	TGCAGCGCGGAGGACAGGGAGTCCGAGCAGTACTTC
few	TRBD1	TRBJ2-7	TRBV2	CASRTPPTGLSEQYF	TGTGCCAGCAGGACTCCCCCGACAGGGCTATCCGAGCAGTACTTC
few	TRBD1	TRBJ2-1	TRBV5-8	CAYRDRGLNEQFF	TGTGCCTACCGGGACAGGGGGCTCAATGAGCAGTTCTTC